This TCR beta chain derives from a study of T cells in Graves' hyperthyroidism and ophthalmopathy. This clonotype was detected ten times or more. Lactation, pregnancy, other autoimmune disease or uncontrolled infection led to exclusion of patients. Amplification yielded TCR beta CDR3 regions, with RNA transcripts as the source. A first-round RT-PCR of the TCR CDR3 used the HTBI primer set. TCRdb processed the multiplex PCR reads anew with MiXCR; each CDR3 protein has one entry. The sample lists fewer than 110,000 distinct CDR3 sequences, about 45% occurring once. Sequencing input: blood. The clonotype originates from a man aged 40-49 years with Graves' hyperthyroidism.

CDR3 region: CSATLLQGRDTEAFF. The CDR3 DNA is TGCAGTGCCACTCTCCTACAGGGCCGGGACACTGAAGCTTTCTTT. The chain employs TRBV20-1 and TRBJ1-1; TRBD1 is a possible D gene (6 bases). Germline V gives CDR1 DFQATT, CDR2 SNEGSKA (reference sequence). This CDR3 is built from 15 residues. Trimming pared 6 bases from V and 3 bases from J, leaving 20 bases between.